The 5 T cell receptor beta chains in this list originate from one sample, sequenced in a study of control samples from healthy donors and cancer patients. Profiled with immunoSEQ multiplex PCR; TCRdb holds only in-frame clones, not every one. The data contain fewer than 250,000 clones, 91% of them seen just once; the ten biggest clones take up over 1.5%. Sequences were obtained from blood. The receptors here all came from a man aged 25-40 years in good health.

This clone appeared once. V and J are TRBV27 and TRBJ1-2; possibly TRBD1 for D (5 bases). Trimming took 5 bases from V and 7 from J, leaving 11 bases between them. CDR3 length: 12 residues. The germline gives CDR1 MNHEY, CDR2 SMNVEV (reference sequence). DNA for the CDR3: TGTGCCAGCAGTCCTTGGAGGGGTGGCTACACCTTC. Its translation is CASSPWRGGYTF.

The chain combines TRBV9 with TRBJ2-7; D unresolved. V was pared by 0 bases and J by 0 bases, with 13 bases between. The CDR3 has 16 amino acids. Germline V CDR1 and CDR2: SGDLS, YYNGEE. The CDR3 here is CASSVEGDLSSYEQYF. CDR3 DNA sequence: TGTGCCAGCAGCGTAGAGGGCGACCTCTCCTCCTACGAGCAGTACTTC.

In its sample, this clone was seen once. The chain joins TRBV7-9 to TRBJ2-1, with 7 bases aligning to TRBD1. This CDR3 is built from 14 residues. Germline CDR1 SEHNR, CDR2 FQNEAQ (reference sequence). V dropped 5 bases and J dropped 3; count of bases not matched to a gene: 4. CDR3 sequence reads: CASSNDRVYNEQFF. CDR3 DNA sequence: TGTGCCAGCAGCAATGACAGGGTCTACAATGAGCAGTTCTTC.

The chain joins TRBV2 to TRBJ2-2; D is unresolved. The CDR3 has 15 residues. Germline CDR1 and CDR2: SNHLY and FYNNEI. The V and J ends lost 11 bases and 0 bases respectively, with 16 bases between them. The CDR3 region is CAATVGLSNTGELFF. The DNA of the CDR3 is TGTGCCGCAACGGTAGGGCTATCGAACACCGGGGAGCTGTTTTTT.

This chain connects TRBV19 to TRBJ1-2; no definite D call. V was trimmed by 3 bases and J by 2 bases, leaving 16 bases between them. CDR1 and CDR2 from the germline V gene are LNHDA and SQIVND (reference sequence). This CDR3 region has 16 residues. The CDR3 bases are TGTGCCAGTAGTATTTTAGTTGGAGGGAACAACTATGGCTACACCTTC. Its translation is CASSILVGGNNYGYTF.